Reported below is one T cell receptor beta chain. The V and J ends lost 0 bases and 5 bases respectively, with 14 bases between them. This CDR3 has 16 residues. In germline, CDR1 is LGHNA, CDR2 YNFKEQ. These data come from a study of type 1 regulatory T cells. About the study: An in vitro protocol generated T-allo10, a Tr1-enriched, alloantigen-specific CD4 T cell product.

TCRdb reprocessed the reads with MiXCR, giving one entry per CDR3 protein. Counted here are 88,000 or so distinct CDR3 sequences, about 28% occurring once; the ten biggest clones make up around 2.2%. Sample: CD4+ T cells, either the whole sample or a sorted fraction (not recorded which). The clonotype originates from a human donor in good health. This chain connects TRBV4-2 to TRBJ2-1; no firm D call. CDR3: CASSQEARGLHNEQFF. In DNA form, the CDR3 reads TGTGCCAGCAGCCAAGAGGCCCGCGGTTTACACAATGAGCAGTTCTTC.